This T cell receptor (beta chain) was recorded in a study of cytomegalovirus exposure and HLA in healthy donors (dated 2017 in TCRdb). Looking at the study overall: An earlier analysis of roughly 610 of the donors reported 276 Gb of sequence data and 95 million to 140 million unique TCR beta sequences obtained from 150 million to 200 million T cells. About 330 gigabases of sequencing data and around 85 million unique TCR sequences made up an early release that covered under 750 HLA-typed donors. Among the approximately 400 genotyped donors, around 81% belonged to the genetic ancestry cluster associated with self-reported Caucasian donors. The study was designed to test whether signatures of past pathogen exposure could be identified by cataloging public T cell receptors. The study used immunosequencing to profile the T cell repertoires of 666 subjects and linked those repertoires to cytomegalovirus serostatus. Along with the approximately 650-subject first cohort, a separate validation cohort of more than 90 different subjects was used. High-throughput TCR immunosequencing, statistical association of individual TCRs with disease status, and machine learning were combined to predict cytomegalovirus infection status. To study patterns of TCR occurrence, a later analysis re-analyzed previously published TCR beta repertoires from around 700 donors and added high-resolution HLA genotyping. Rather than using new phenotypic data, the later analysis identified candidate immune exposures from TCR beta sequences and from how often those sequences occurred across donors. To decide whether each TCR beta V gene segment behaved as functional or pseudogenic, an earlier analysis of some 580 of the donors relied on high-throughput TCR beta sequencing. Donor age, sex, ethnicity and CMV serostatus were collected together with the repertoire data. A later genetic analysis took genome-wide SNP genotypes for about 60% of the roughly 670 donors and used that subset as a discovery cohort. Every repertoire in the discovery cohort had been generated on one and the same sequencing platform. HLA typing included class I and class II loci at four-digit resolution. Typing coverage varied by locus: roughly 629-640 donors for A, B, C, DRB1 and DQB1; roughly 560 for DQA1; around 570 for DPA1; more than 450 for DPB1. Several DR-DQ haplotypes were treated as single units for association and clustering because of strong linkage in the cohort. Across some 400 genotyped donors of the cohort, an average of about 220,000 unique TCR beta nucleotide sequences per donor were sequenced, and approximately 19% of those sequences were non-productive. The full study reports these points: It was suggested by the authors that the approach could potentially be generalized to other disease states and immunological phenotypes. When HLA alleles, especially DR and DQ, strongly co-occurred, attributing TCR associations to individual alleles was difficult. In a later analysis, several top co-occurrence clusters were reported to appear linked to parvovirus B19, influenza, CMV and Epstein-Barr virus. A later genetic analysis reported fewer N-insertions in productive TCRs among donors in an Asian-associated ancestry cluster than the approximately 670-donor mean. A further reported finding was that TCR beta sequences accurately predicted the HLA-A and HLA-B alleles for most subjects in the first cohort. Only TCR beta chains were sequenced in this cohort, and the absence of alpha or paired-chain data limited detectable features. A cluster of highly shared sequence variants was judged likely to be a technical artifact of the sequencing pipeline. Over 15 rarely observed V segments, including chromosome 9 orphons, were excluded from the earlier analysis of about 610 of the donors because counts were too low. V-gene and J-gene trimming of TCR beta chains was associated with a missense DCLRE1C variant in a later genetic analysis, and the association was replicated in an independent cohort. At a false discovery rate of 0.05, a later analysis linked approximately 18,000 TCR beta sequences to specific HLA alleles. In a later analysis, most CMV-associated TCR beta chains were found to appear HLA-restricted, with HLA associations seemingly driven largely by CMV exposure. In a later analysis, TCR association rates were found to vary across HLA loci, with the most associated TCRs seen for DRB1 alleles and the fewest for HLA-C alleles. In vitro tests confirmed that three of the cytomegalovirus-associated TCR beta chains recognize cytomegalovirus antigens. HLA typing was unavailable for some donors at each locus, so association tests used only the typed subset. Linkage disequilibrium might explain the correlated functional status among segregating V segments, but an unknown experimental factor could not be excluded. In a later analysis, HLA-associated TCR beta chains were found to be more clonally expanded and to have lower generation probabilities than equally common non-associated chains. The 87-base-pair reads could not distinguish some IMGT-functional V segments, including TRBV6-2 and TRBV6-3, so those segments were excluded. Most TCR sequences were seen in very few donors, while some public TCRs were found in many individuals. The classifier was reported to diagnose cytomegalovirus status with high specificity and sensitivity in both the original cohort and the validation cohort. In the study, about 150 TCR beta chains were listed as associated with cytomegalovirus. Broadly in line with IMGT annotations, most TCR beta V segments showed up in productive rearrangements about 87% or about 30% of the time in an earlier analysis of around 550 of the donors. Sequencing depth was assumed to be roughly uniform across donors in the presence/absence analyses, though that assumption may not hold. Immune exposure information for the cohort was limited to CMV serostatus.

In total, roughly 670 healthy bone marrow donors made up the cohort. At the time of sampling, all cohort members were nominally healthy, though unrecorded immune exposures were likely present. The donor was CMV seropositive and was included in the group of 270 or so seropositive cohort members. Every donor gave a peripheral blood sample, and the peripheral blood mononuclear cells from that sample were used for TCR beta sequencing. Genomic DNA extraction from the blood cell samples was performed with the Qiagen DNeasy Blood Extraction Kit. The CDR3 spans 16 residues, from the cysteine through the phenylalanine. Left in the record is the CDR3 DNA by itself, 48 bases read in frame from the first base. For this chain, trimming is 2 bases at the V end and 7 bases at the J end, and the number of junction bases without a gene match is 11. CDR1 is given as MNHNY and CDR2 as SVGAGI, both from the germline V gene (reference sequence).

The method behind the library was the immunoSEQ multiplex PCR assay. For the multiplex PCR, a mixture combining 60 forward primers for TCR Vbeta segments and 13 reverse primers for TCR Jbeta segments was used. The CDR3 region of rearranged TCR beta genes was amplified from genomic DNA with a multiplex PCR assay. The Illumina HiSeq System was used to sequence the amplified TCR beta libraries as 87-base-pair reads. From the authors' description of their analysis: A later analysis tallied tens of millions of unique TCR beta chains across the 650 to 750 repertoires, and some 12 million of those chains were shared by two or more donors. To remove PCR and sequencing errors, raw reads were error-corrected and collapsed into unique sequences using a nearest-neighbor algorithm that merged closely related sequences. V, D and J gene segments were assigned by aligning CDR3 sequences to IMGT reference sequences. Each retained sequence needed at least a six-nucleotide match to both a V gene segment and a J gene segment. A rearrangement was called productive if the CDR3 had no stop codons and remained in frame with V and J, and every other rearrangement was called non-productive. Following IMGT convention, CDR3 was defined as the stretch from the second conserved V-encoded cysteine to the conserved J-encoded phenylalanine. The earlier analysis of about 610 of the donors excluded any sequence lacking an unambiguous match to a single V gene segment. An earlier analysis of almost 600 of the donors classified V segments as functional when productive rearrangements were above 56.7% and as segregating when the standard deviation between donors was above 5%. A statistical classification framework was developed to diagnose cytomegalovirus status using the catalog of TCR beta chain sequences. A later analysis assigned V and J genes by comparing TCR nucleotide sequences with IMGT/GENE-DB human TR gene sequences. The TCRdist pipeline was used in a later analysis to assign CDR3 sequences and most-parsimonious VDJ recombination scenarios. In a later analysis, each TCR beta chain was defined by its CDR3 amino acid sequence together with its V-gene family, and reads lacking a unique V-gene family were excluded. In a later analysis, 450 to 600 highly shared, low-generation-probability nucleotide sequences were removed to address suspected cross-contamination and a sequencing artifact. In a later analysis, a clonal expansion index for each public chain was calculated from normalized within-repertoire ranks of inferred template counts. A later analysis computed generation probabilities with a VDJ recombination model fitted to out-of-frame rearrangements, and checked the results against IGoR. In a later analysis, TCR-TCR, TCR-HLA and TCR-CMV co-occurrence was scored with hypergeometric tests, and a repertoire-size bias correction was applied to TCR pairs. A later analysis estimated false discovery rates by permuting HLA or CMV assignments 20 times. A later analysis grouped co-occurring TCRs with DBSCAN, adding TCRdist sequence similarity when clustering within HLA-allele-positive subsets. Repertoires with fewer than 30,000 or more than 120,000 public chains, plus five repertoires with anomalous nucleotide sharing, were excluded from co-occurrence clustering. Not all clones reach the TCRdb copy of this immuneACCESS table, which keeps in-frame sequences only. Checked studies attribute under half of the gap to unresolved V genes and leave the rest unexplained. V and J calls and clone size follow that table, whereas D and trimming were derived from the DNA. This sample lists 200,000 or so clones; roughly 80% were detected once. 6% of the sample belongs to the ten largest clones.

This clone has only a few counts. This clone's antigen is unknown. No much larger clone is present one base from it, and per-base qualities are unavailable. This clonotype was obtained from a woman between 25 and 40 years old in good health and CMV-seropositive. The material sequenced was PBMCs. Rearrangement joined TRBV6-6 to TRBJ2-7; TRBD2 agrees with 10 junctional bases. Here the CDR3 is given as CASSYGTSVSLGEQYF. The nucleotide sequence is given as TGTGCCAGCAGTTACGGGACTAGCGTTAGCTTAGGGGAGCAGTACTTC.